Included here is one TCR beta chain sequence, with context. The source of the sample is a study of blood T cell repertoires in COVID-19. The CDR3 is made up of 19 amino acids. V lost 6 bases to trimming and J lost 10 bases; unmatched junction nucleotides: 24. Germline values: CDR1 SGHTA, CDR2 FQGTGA. TCRdb's copy holds only in-frame clones and misses some; the assay was immunoSEQ multiplex PCR. The sample has 120,000 or so clones; about four fifths are singletons. The rearrangement uses TRBV7-3 and TRBJ2-1; 10 bases align to TRBD2. This TCR was recovered from a man between 65 and 85 years old with acute or convalescent COVID-19. The source material was peripheral blood. CDR3 in DNA: TGTGCCAGCAGTTTATATCGGGCTAGCGGGGGATCCTCTAAAAAGGAGCAGTTCTTC. Protein: CASSLYRASGGSSKKEQFF.